These 26 T cell receptor beta chains originate from one sample sequenced in a study of shared clonotypes between healthy human individuals. Clones were read by immunoSEQ multiplex PCR, and TCRdb kept only the in-frame ones, dropping some. The profile shows roughly 300,000 clones, around 87% of them singletons. Source material: memory CD8+ T cells sorted from blood. Documented subset: CD45RO+ cells pooled with CCR7-negative TemRA cells. The receptors come from a man between 18 and 35 years old in good health.

V is TRBV4-1 and J is TRBJ2-7; no clear D gene. The germline gives CDR1 MGHRA, CDR2 YSYEKL. Trimming removed 0 bases from V and 1 base from J, with 10 bases in between. There are 15 residues in the CDR3. Here the CDR3 reads CASSQEPRKSYEQYF. The CDR3 nucleotides are TGCGCCAGCAGCCAAGAACCTAGAAAATCCTACGAGCAGTACTTC.

The rearrangement links TRBV7-9 to TRBJ1-2; D gene unclear. CDR1 and CDR2 (germline): SEHNR, FQNEAQ (reference sequence). This CDR3 is built from 12 residues. V lost 1 base and J lost 7, with 7 bases in between. The CDR3 loop is CASSLGTFGYTF. CDR3 bases: TGTGCCAGCAGCTTAGGGACGTTTGGCTACACCTTC.

This clone is a singleton in its sample. The chain recombines TRBV5-6 with TRBJ2-3; D is tentatively TRBD1 or TRBD2 (5 bases each). V lost 1 base to trimming and J lost 4 bases, with 10 bases between them. From germline, CDR1 is SGHDT and CDR2 YYEEEE. The CDR3 is 14 amino acids. CDR3: CASSLRGRADTQYF. CDR3 sequence (DNA): TGTGCCAGCAGCTTGCGGGGCCGGGCAGATACGCAGTATTTT.

The chain couples TRBV4-3 to TRBJ2-2; D is unresolved. Germline CDR1 reads LGHNA; CDR2 reads YSLEER. CDR3 length: 16 amino acids. V was cut by 0 bases and J by 5 bases, with 13 bases left in between. CDR3 nucleotide sequence: TGCGCCAGCAGCCAAGATTCGGCCAGAACGACCGGGGAGCTGTTTTTT. Translation gives CASSQDSARTTGELFF.

The J gene is TRBJ2-3, the V gene TRBV27; unclear D gene. V was shortened by 5 bases and J by 5 bases, with 11 bases between the two germline ends. CDR1 is MNHEY, CDR2 SMNVEV, per germline (reference sequence). This CDR3 is 13 amino acids long. The chain's CDR3 is CASSPGWEDTQYF. The CDR3 nucleotides are TGTGCCAGCAGTCCCGGGTGGGAAGATACGCAGTATTTT.

The J gene is TRBJ1-1, the V gene TRBV7-3; D call uncertain. The germline gives CDR1 SGHTA, CDR2 FQGTGA. V was pared by 0 bases and J by 1 base, with 3 bases between. This CDR3 comprises 13 residues. This CDR3 is CASSLTGNTEAFF. In DNA, the CDR3 is TGTGCCAGCAGCTTAACGGGGAACACTGAAGCTTTCTTT.

The chain uses TRBV10-3 and TRBJ1-1, with D hard to call. In germline, CDR1 is ENHRY, CDR2 SYGVKD. CDR3 length: 14 residues. Trimming left V 2 bases short and J 1 base short, with 8 bases between. The CDR3 loop is CAISEAGSNTEAFF. The DNA for the CDR3 is TGTGCCATCAGTGAGGCCGGATCGAACACTGAAGCTTTCTTT.

V is TRBV11-3 and J is TRBJ1-3; 7 bases agree with TRBD1. Losses at the gene ends were 5 bases for V and 4 bases for J; bases not matched to a gene: 11. This CDR3 spans 16 amino acids. Germline loops: CDR1 SGHNT, CDR2 YENEEA. The CDR3 here is CASSPVQGSPGNTIYF. CDR3 bases: TGTGCCAGCAGCCCAGTACAGGGGAGCCCGGGAAACACCATATATTTT.

This sequence joins TRBV7-9 and TRBJ2-1; D unresolved. Trimming shortened V by 8 bases and J by 6 bases, and 11 bases separated the two germline ends. CDR3 length: 12 amino acids. Germline CDR1 SEHNR, CDR2 FQNEAQ (reference sequence). CDR3 coding DNA: TGTGCCAGCCTTCGTGGTTTCAATGAGCAGTTCTTC. Amino acid sequence: CASLRGFNEQFF.

The table lists this clone with many counts. The V gene is TRBV6-4, the J gene TRBJ2-3; 11 bases are a match to TRBD1. Germline values: CDR1 MRHNA, CDR2 SNTAGT. The V gene end was trimmed by 2 bases and the J gene end by 5 bases; junction bases not matched to a gene: 0. This CDR3 is built from 14 residues. CDR3 sequence reads: CASSDGTGGDTQYF. As DNA, the CDR3 is TGTGCCAGCAGTGACGGGACAGGGGGAGATACGCAGTATTTT.

The chain carries TRBV5-3 and TRBJ2-7; possible D gene TRBD2, 5 bases. TRBV5-3 is an ORF, with its function uncertain. The CDR3 runs 14 residues. V lost 2 bases and J lost 6, with 15 bases in between. The CDR3 protein is CARSLGGRRIEQYF. The CDR3 coding sequence is TGTGCCAGAAGCTTAGGTGGGAGACGGATCGAGCAGTACTTC.

V and J are TRBV27 and TRBJ2-3, with D possibly being TRBD1 or TRBD2 (6 bases each). Trimming took 6 bases from V and 5 from J, leaving 9 bases between them. CDR3 length equals 12 residues. Germline V gene lookup returns CDR1 MNHEY and CDR2 SMNVEV (reference sequence). CDR3 amino acids: CASRKGGDTQYF. The DNA of the CDR3 is TGTGCCAGCAGAAAGGGGGGAGATACGCAGTATTTT.

This chain uses TRBV11-2 with TRBJ2-1, with D perhaps given as TRBD1 or TRBD2 (5 bases each). V dropped 2 bases and J dropped 5 bases, with 16 bases sitting between them. Germline V gives CDR1 SGHAT, CDR2 FQNNGV. CDR3 length: 16 residues. CDR3 region: CASSLNARGRHNEQFF. In DNA, the CDR3 is TGTGCCAGCAGCTTAAACGCCCGGGGCAGACACAATGAGCAGTTCTTC.

The chain joins TRBV27 to TRBJ2-7; tentative D call: TRBD2 (5 bases). V lost 0 bases and J 3 bases, leaving 12 bases between the germline ends. This CDR3 is built from 15 residues. Germline CDR1 is MNHEY and CDR2 is SMNVEV (reference sequence). CDR3 coding DNA: TGTGCCAGCAGTTTATCAGGGTCCGGGGTCTACGAGCAGTACTTC. This sequence encodes CASSLSGSGVYEQYF.

The chain joins TRBV7-9 to TRBJ1-6; D is unresolved. Germline CDR1 and CDR2: SEHNR and FQNEAQ (reference sequence). Trimming stripped 4 bases from V and 4 bases from J, with 17 bases between. CDR3 length: 17 residues. The CDR3 region is CASSSHQREAYNSPLHF. The CDR3, as DNA: TGTGCCAGCAGCTCCCACCAGAGGGAAGCTTATAATTCACCCCTCCACTTT.

This clone appeared a single time. This chain uses TRBV29-1 with TRBJ2-7; 7 bases map to TRBD1. The CDR3 consists of 14 residues. The V segment lost 7 bases and the J segment 5 bases; nucleotides outside the gene matches: 14. Germline-derived CDR1 and CDR2 are SQVTM and ANQGSEA. CDR3 sequence reads: CSATARGGHHEQYF. The DNA for the CDR3 is TGCAGCGCCACCGCCCGAGGGGGCCACCACGAGCAGTACTTC.

The V and J genes are TRBV4-3 and TRBJ2-7, with TRBD1 matching 9 bases. This CDR3 comprises 16 residues. The junction had 12 bases not matched to a gene; V was cut back by 4 bases and J by 5 bases. Germline lookup yields CDR1 LGHNA and CDR2 YSLEER. The CDR3 loop reads CASSLWPWDRVHEQYF. The DNA of the CDR3 is TGCGCCAGCAGCCTGTGGCCGTGGGACAGGGTCCACGAGCAGTACTTC.

This chain connects TRBV27 to TRBJ1-6; D is unclear. Germline V gene data show CDR1 as MNHEY and CDR2 as SMNVEV (reference sequence). The CDR3 totals 15 residues. Deletions cut 3 bases from V and 5 bases from J, with 11 bases between. CDR3 sequence (DNA): TGTGCCAGCAGTTTTCTCGGCAGTGATAATTCACCCCTCCACTTT. Protein: CASSFLGSDNSPLHF.

On this clone itself: Within the sample, other DNA sequences also encode this same CDR3. This chain connects TRBV7-9 to TRBJ2-7; 13 bases agree with TRBD2. The V gene end was trimmed by 5 bases and the J gene end by 3 bases; junction bases not matched to a gene: 7. The CDR3 has 16 residues. CDR1 and CDR2 (germline): SEHNR, FQNEAQ (reference sequence). CDR3 sequence: CASSPTGLAGIYEQYF. CDR3 coding DNA: TGTGCCAGCAGCCCAACGGGACTAGCGGGAATCTACGAGCAGTACTTC.

This chain links TRBV7-9 with TRBJ2-2, with D uncertain. The CDR3 runs to 13 residues. Germline CDR1 SEHNR, CDR2 FQNEAQ (reference sequence). V gave up 5 bases and J gave up 10 bases, with 14 bases separating them. CDR3 residues: CASSHNPGTELFF. As DNA, the CDR3 is TGTGCCAGCAGCCACAACCCTGGCACGGAGCTGTTTTTT.

The chain carries TRBV5-6 and TRBJ1-6; D call uncertain. Trimming cost V 4 bases and J 9 bases, with 8 bases left between them. Germline V gives CDR1 SGHDT, CDR2 YYEEEE. This CDR3 has 12 amino acids. This chain's CDR3 is CASSPLGSPLHF. The CDR3 nucleotides read TGTGCCAGCAGCCCCCTCGGTTCACCCCTCCACTTT. Full variable domain (missing parts from reference TRBV5-6 and TRBJ1-6): DAGVTQSPTHLIKTRGQQVTLRCSPKSGHDTVSWYQQALGQGPQFIFQYYEEEERQRGNFPDRFSGHQFPNYSSELNVNALLLGDSALYLCASSPLGSPLHFGNGTRLTVT.

This chain connects TRBV13 to TRBJ2-7; D is possibly TRBD2 (5 bases). The V end was cut by 2 bases, the J end by 2 bases, with 10 bases between. Germline V gives CDR1 PRHDT, CDR2 FYEKMQ (reference sequence). The CDR3 sequence is 14 residues long. CDR3 amino acids: CASSLWETTYEQYF. The CDR3 nucleotides are TGTGCCAGCAGCTTATGGGAGACGACCTACGAGCAGTACTTC.

The chain's CDR3 is CASSLPDRGTINEQFF. In DNA, the CDR3 is TGCGCCAGCAGCCTTCCGGACAGGGGAACCATCAATGAGCAGTTCTTC. The gene calls are TRBV4-1 and TRBJ2-1; 9 bases agree with TRBD1. The CDR3 consists of 16 residues. The germline V gene encodes CDR1 MGHRA and CDR2 YSYEKL. The ends lost 4 bases at V and 6 bases at J; junction bases unmatched: 10.

The chain employs TRBV2 and TRBJ2-1; D not resolved. The CDR3 has 12 amino acids. CDR1 is SNHLY, CDR2 FYNNEI, per germline. Trimming pared 10 bases from V and 8 bases from J, leaving 15 bases between. CDR3 nucleotide sequence: TGTGCCACCCTAATCCGGAAGGATGAGCAGTTCTTC. Translated, it gives CATLIRKDEQFF.

The V gene is TRBV7-9, the J gene TRBJ1-6; D gene uncertain. This CDR3 has 14 residues. Trimming removed 5 bases at V and 11 bases at J, with 16 bases between. From germline, CDR1 is SEHNR and CDR2 FQNEAQ (reference sequence). In nucleotides, the CDR3 is TGTGCCAGCAGCCGAACGGGTTTAGGAACACCCCTCCACTTT. Its protein product is CASSRTGLGTPLHF.

The chain uses TRBV20-1 and TRBJ2-5; D gene uncertain. The V end lost 7 bases, the J end lost 2 bases, and 8 bases lay between the germline ends. Per germline, CDR1 DFQATT and CDR2 SNEGSKA (reference sequence). The CDR3 consists of 11 residues. DNA for the CDR3: TGCAGTGGAAGGGTTCAAGAGACCCAGTACTTC. Its protein is CSGRVQETQYF.